What follows are 18 T cell receptor beta chains derived from one specimen sequenced in a study of blood T cell repertoires in COVID-19. Assay: immunoSEQ multiplex PCR; the TCRdb copy retains only in-frame clones and omits some. The table includes roughly 160,000 clones, approximately 80% detected once. Specimen: PBMCs or T cells enriched from blood (not recorded which). These TCRs come from a woman aged 55-70 years who had recovered from COVID-19.

V and J are TRBV10-2 and TRBJ1-3, with a weak D call TRBD1 (5 bases). Per the germline V gene, CDR1 is WSHSY and CDR2 is SAAADI. The V and J ends lost 6 bases and 1 base respectively, with 13 bases between them. CDR3 length equals 15 residues. Written as DNA, the CDR3 is TGCGCCAGCAGGTCGGGGGGGACTTCTGGAAACACCATATATTTT. Translating gives CASRSGGTSGNTIYF.

The rearrangement joins TRBV10-3 to TRBJ1-6, with D maybe TRBD1 (5 bases). The V gene lost 4 bases and the J gene lost 0 bases, with 10 bases spanning the gap. The CDR3 totals 16 residues. CDR1 and CDR2 (germline): ENHRY, SYGVKD. This chain's CDR3 is CAISGTLSSYNSPLHF. Here the CDR3 DNA reads TGTGCCATCAGTGGGACACTGAGCTCCTATAATTCACCCCTCCACTTT.

The rearrangement links TRBV18 to TRBJ2-7; 9 positions agree with TRBD1. Germline CDR1 reads KGHSH; CDR2 reads LQKENI. The CDR3 contains 14 residues. J was trimmed by 4 bases and V by 6 bases; bases with no gene match: 7. CDR3: CASSPGTGFYEQYF. The CDR3 DNA follows: TGTGCCAGCTCTCCCGGGACAGGGTTTTACGAGCAGTACTTC.

In regard to this clone: A much larger clone differs from this one at a single base, so this may be a read error. Other DNA variants within this sample encode the same CDR3. The chain is built from TRBV12-3 or TRBV12-4 and TRBJ2-7; possible D gene TRBD1, 5 bases. The CDR3 has 12 amino acids. V dropped 2 bases and J dropped 3 bases, with 5 bases sitting between them. DNA for the CDR3: TGTGCCAGCAGTTTACAGGGCTACGAGCAGTACTTC. It codes for CASSLQGYEQYF.

V usage is TRBV18 and J usage is TRBJ2-3, with 7 bases fitting TRBD1. Germline loops: CDR1 KGHSH, CDR2 LQKENI. Trimming at V came to 3 bases and at J to 7 bases, leaving 4 bases not matched to a gene. This CDR3 contains 13 residues. This CDR3 reads CASSPAQGNTQYF. The CDR3 coding sequence is TGTGCCAGCTCACCCGCACAGGGGAATACGCAGTATTTT.

The chain uses TRBV10-3 and TRBJ1-2; 7 bases map to TRBD1. The J segment lost 1 base and the V segment lost 3 bases, leaving 2 bases of the junction unmatched. The CDR3 totals 14 residues. CDR1 and CDR2 (germline): ENHRY, SYGVKD. The CDR3 bases are TGTGCCATCAGTGAACAGGGGTTTAACTATGGCTACACCTTC. It encodes CAISEQGFNYGYTF.

This clone was observed a handful of times. It is unclear where the CDR3 begins or ends on the DNA, so no DNA is shown, and the CDR3 is as TCRdb lists it. The rearrangement links TRBV27 to TRBJ2-3; the table's TRBD2 call for D was not verified on the DNA. Both ends counted, the CDR3 spans 11 residues. Germline CDR1 reads MNHEY; CDR2 reads SMNVEV (reference sequence). The CDR3 sequence: CASILGGAQYF.

The chain joins TRBV7-2 to TRBJ1-1; no firm D call. The V and J ends lost 4 bases and 0 bases respectively, with 15 bases between them. In germline, CDR1 is SGHTA, CDR2 FQGNSA. This CDR3 is 16 amino acids long. CDR3 sequence: CASSSRPDGVNTEAFF. CDR3 in DNA: TGTGCCAGCAGCTCCCGACCAGACGGGGTGAACACTGAAGCTTTCTTT.

This clone was counted between two and nine times. The chain links TRBV6-1 to TRBJ2-1; TRBD2 agrees at 7 bases. Germline-derived CDR1 and CDR2 are MNHNS and SASEGT. With V trimmed by 1 base and J by 5 bases, 5 bases remained unmatched. The CDR3 spans 15 residues. The CDR3 loop is CASSEDGLGNNEQFF. For the CDR3, the DNA is TGTGCCAGCAGTGAAGACGGACTAGGAAACAATGAGCAGTTCTTC.

This clone is a singleton in its sample. The chain employs TRBV21-1 and TRBJ2-5; TRBD2, as called in the table, went unchecked against the DNA. TRBV21-1 constitutes a pseudogene. The CDR3 covers 15 residues. CDR3 sequence (DNA): TGTGCCAGCAGGGCTACTAGCGGACCTCAAGAGACCCAGTACTTC. This translates into CASRATSGPQETQYF.

The V call is TRBV7-9, the J call TRBJ1-2, with a weak D call TRBD1 (6 bases). V was cut by 2 bases and J by 8 bases, with 18 bases left in between. This CDR3 comprises 15 residues. CDR1 is SEHNR, CDR2 FQNEAQ, per germline (reference sequence). CDR3 loop: CASSLTKAGVRGYTF. DNA for the CDR3: TGTGCCAGCAGCTTAACCAAGGCAGGGGTTAGGGGCTACACCTTC.

This chain links TRBV6-5 with TRBJ1-6; D remains unclear. Germline CDR1 is MNHEY and CDR2 is SVGAGI. Trimming stripped 6 bases from V and 0 bases from J, with 9 bases between. The CDR3 loop spans 15 amino acids. CDR3 sequence reads: CASRRPSSYNSPLHF. The CDR3 nucleotides are TGTGCCAGCAGACGTCCGAGCTCCTATAATTCACCCCTCCACTTT.

This clone has only a few counts. The gene calls are TRBV7-8 and TRBJ2-5; D gene unclear. The CDR3 consists of 12 residues. In germline, CDR1 is SGHVS, CDR2 FQNEAQ. V gave up 2 bases and J gave up 3 bases, with 4 bases separating them. The CDR3 DNA reads as TGTGCCAGCAGCTTACGTAAAGAGACCCAGTACTTC. Its protein is CASSLRKETQYF.

The chain recombines TRBV4-2 with TRBJ2-7; 8 bases agree with TRBD2. This CDR3 is 16 amino acids long. The germline V gene encodes CDR1 LGHNA and CDR2 YNFKEQ. Trimming removed 0 bases from V and 3 bases from J; junction bases left unmatched: 7. CDR3 protein: CASSQEFPREDYEQYF. In DNA, the CDR3 is TGTGCCAGCAGCCAAGAATTCCCGCGGGAGGACTACGAGCAGTACTTC.

This clone was seen a single time. The chain has TRBV6-4 and TRBJ1-2, with 9 bases aligning to TRBD1. CDR1 and CDR2 from the germline V gene are MRHNA and SNTAGT. The CDR3 is 16 amino acids. Losses at the gene ends were 4 bases for V and 0 bases for J; bases not matched to a gene: 6. CDR3 loop: CASSGWDRDSNYGYTF. CDR3 nucleotides: TGTGCCAGCAGTGGATGGGACAGGGATTCTAACTATGGCTACACCTTC.

CDR3 nucleotides: TGTGCCAGCAGTGCAACAGGGGGCCTCCGGGATACGCAGTATTTT. Translated, it gives CASSATGGLRDTQYF. The chain has TRBV28 and TRBJ2-3; TRBD1 aligns across 9 bases. The CDR3 has 15 residues. Germline-derived CDR1 and CDR2 are MDHEN and SYDVKM. The junction had 9 bases not matched to a gene; V was cut back by 5 bases and J by 6 bases.

There are a few counts of this clone. The gene calls are TRBV4-1 and TRBJ1-2, with D possibly TRBD1 on 5 matching bases. Per germline, CDR1 MGHRA and CDR2 YSYEKL. With 1 base removed from V and 3 bases from J, the gap between germline ends came to 9 bases. The length of the CDR3 is 14 residues. The CDR3, as DNA: TGCGCCAGCAGCCAAGTTCGGGGGGACTATGGCTACACCTTC. Residues: CASSQVRGDYGYTF.

The chain links TRBV5-1 to TRBJ1-3, with no clear D. The CDR3 length is 18 residues. Germline V gene sequence: CDR1 SGHRS, CDR2 YFSETQ. Trimming removed 4 bases at V and 4 bases at J, with 24 bases between. CDR3 loop: CASSVGYLEGRRGNTIYF. In DNA, the CDR3 is TGCGCCAGCAGCGTGGGATATTTGGAGGGAAGAAGAGGAAACACCATATATTTT.